One and the same sample provided the 14 T cell receptor beta chains below, sequenced in a study of cytomegalovirus exposure and HLA in healthy donors. The PCR ran on 60 Vbeta and 13 Jbeta primers. Some clones are missing from TCRdb's copy, which holds only in-frame ones; the method was immunoSEQ multiplex PCR. The sample yields roughly 100,000 clones, 75% to 80% seen once. The specimen was PBMCs. These receptors were taken from a male donor in good health and CMV-seropositive.

The chain recombines TRBV6-1 with TRBJ2-2; 8 positions agree with TRBD1. This CDR3 has 15 residues. The germline gives CDR1 MNHNS, CDR2 SASEGT. V dropped 5 bases and J dropped 5; count of bases not matched to a gene: 7. The CDR3 here is CASSKQGAVTGELFF. The CDR3 nucleotides read TGTGCCAGCAGTAAGCAGGGGGCGGTGACCGGGGAGCTGTTTTTT.

This clone has just a few counts. This chain uses TRBV5-1 with TRBJ1-1; no reliable D call. Germline assignment: CDR1 SGHRS and CDR2 YFSETQ. The CDR3 length is 15 residues. V lost 3 bases, J lost 3 bases, and 15 bases lay in between. The DNA of the CDR3 is TGCGCCAGCAGCTGGGGAGTAGGGTTGGACACTGAAGCTTTCTTT. Translation: CASSWGVGLDTEAFF.

The CDR3 sequence: CASSPTSGSPGELFF. CDR3 sequence (DNA): TGTGCCAGCTCCCCCACTAGCGGGAGCCCCGGGGAGCTGTTTTTT. The V and J genes are TRBV18 and TRBJ2-2; 11 nucleotides line up with TRBD2. Germline lookup yields CDR1 KGHSH and CDR2 LQKENI. Germline trimming cut 6 bases from V and 6 bases from J; bases unmatched to any gene: 6. The CDR3 is 15 amino acids.

The V gene is TRBV11-2, the J gene TRBJ2-1; 10 bases are a match to TRBD2. Germline lookup yields CDR1 SGHAT and CDR2 FQNNGV. This CDR3 is built from 14 residues. The trim removed 5 bases at V and 4 bases at J, leaving 2 bases unmatched. The CDR3 DNA is TGTGCCAGCAGCAATAGCGGGGGGTACAATGAGCAGTTCTTC. Translated: CASSNSGGYNEQFF.

The CDR3 DNA reads as TGTGCCAGCAGTCTCAGCGGGAGGTCCGCCTACGAGCAGTACTTC. Its translation is CASSLSGRSAYEQYF. This sequence joins TRBV11-2 and TRBJ2-7; 9 positions agree with TRBD2. Germline V lookup: CDR1 SGHAT, CDR2 FQNNGV. Trimming at V came to 6 bases and at J to 2 bases, leaving 8 bases not matched to a gene. There are 15 residues in the CDR3.

The gene calls are TRBV19 and TRBJ1-5, with 9 bases matching TRBD1. After removal of 4 bases from V and 7 bases from J, the junction contained 8 bases not matched to a gene. CDR1 and CDR2 (germline): LNHDA, SQIVND (reference sequence). This CDR3 is 15 amino acids long. CDR3 bases: TGTGCCAGTAGTACCCGGGACAGGGAAGGGCAGCCCCAGCATTTT. It encodes CASSTRDREGQPQHF.

The V call is TRBV7-3, the J call TRBJ2-3; perhaps TRBD2 as D (5 bases). The V and J ends lost 5 bases and 2 bases respectively, with 8 bases between them. This CDR3 is built from 13 residues. Germline loops: CDR1 SGHTA, CDR2 FQGTGA. For the CDR3, the DNA is TGTGCCAGCAGCGGGGAGTACACAGATACGCAGTATTTT. It codes for CASSGEYTDTQYF. The full variable domain, in which reference TRBV7-3 and TRBJ2-3 provide the parts outside the CDR3, is GAGVSQTPSNKVTEKGKYVELRCDPISGHTALYWYRQSLGQGPEFLIYFQGTGAADDSGLPNDRFFAVRPEGSVSTLKIQRTERGDSAVYLCASSGEYTDTQYFGPGTRLTVL.

The J gene is TRBJ1-1, the V gene TRBV2; D gene unclear. The CDR3 loop spans 13 amino acids. V shed 5 bases and J shed 3 bases, with 10 bases lying between them. Germline CDR1 SNHLY, CDR2 FYNNEI. The chain's CDR3 is CASSTSEDTEAFF. The CDR3 DNA reads as TGTGCCAGCAGTACTTCCGAGGACACTGAAGCTTTCTTT. The whole variable domain, filled in from reference TRBV2 and TRBJ1-1, reads EPEVTQTPSHQVTQMGQEVILRCVPISNHLYFYWYRQILGQKVEFLVSFYNNEISEKSEIFDDQFSVERPDGSNFTLKIRSTKLEDSAMYFCASSTSEDTEAFFGQGTRLTVV.

The CDR3 spells CAVGQRDEKLFF. The CDR3, as DNA: TGTGCCGTCGGACAGAGGGATGAAAAACTGTTTTTT. This chain joins TRBV6-5 and TRBJ1-4, with D possibly being TRBD1 (6 bases). The V gene lost 11 bases and the J gene lost 6 bases, with 13 bases spanning the gap. Germline V CDR1 and CDR2: MNHEY, SVGAGI. The CDR3 totals 12 residues.

The V gene is TRBV19, the J gene TRBJ1-1; no clear D gene. This CDR3 is built from 13 residues. V gave up 3 bases and J gave up 3 bases, with 8 bases separating them. CDR1 and CDR2 from the germline V gene are LNHDA and SQIVND (reference sequence). The CDR3 DNA reads TGTGCCAGTAGTATGGGAGGATACACTGAAGCTTTCTTT. Its translation: CASSMGGYTEAFF.

The genes are TRBV7-2 and TRBJ1-6, with D perhaps matching TRBD1 (5 bases). Trimming shortened V by 7 bases and J by 5 bases, and 12 bases separated the two germline ends. This CDR3 has 14 amino acids. The germline CDR1 and CDR2 sequences are SGHTA and FQGNSA. The CDR3 is CASKYGGNNSPLHF. The CDR3 DNA reads TGTGCCAGCAAATACGGGGGGAATAATTCACCCCTCCACTTT.

V and J are TRBV6-5 and TRBJ2-5; maybe TRBD1 (5 bases). The germline CDR1 and CDR2 sequences are MNHEY and SVGAGI. This CDR3 spans 14 amino acids. V was shortened by 5 bases and J by 7 bases, with 17 bases between the two germline ends. The CDR3 loop is CASSTTVTGGTQYF. CDR3 nucleotide sequence: TGTGCCAGCAGTACGACAGTCACAGGCGGGACCCAGTACTTC.

For this clone: A junction end diverges from the germline sequence, so it may reflect a read error. This same CDR3 is encoded by further DNA sequences in the sample. V and J are TRBV6-5 and TRBJ1-1; 7 nucleotides line up with TRBD1. The CDR3 has 13 residues. Germline CDR1 is MNHEY and CDR2 is SVGAGI. The CDR3 bases are TGTGCCAGCAGTTACAAACAGGGGACTGAAGCCTTCTTT. It translates to CASSYKQGTEAFF.

The chain links TRBV7-8 to TRBJ2-7; D is perhaps TRBD2 (7 bases). V was cut by 6 bases and J by 3 bases, with 15 bases left in between. The CDR3 runs 14 residues. Germline V gene data show CDR1 as SGHVS and CDR2 as FQNEAQ. CDR3 DNA: TGTGCCAGCAGAAAACAGGGAGGGGTCTACGAGCAGTACTTC. Its translation is CASRKQGGVYEQYF.